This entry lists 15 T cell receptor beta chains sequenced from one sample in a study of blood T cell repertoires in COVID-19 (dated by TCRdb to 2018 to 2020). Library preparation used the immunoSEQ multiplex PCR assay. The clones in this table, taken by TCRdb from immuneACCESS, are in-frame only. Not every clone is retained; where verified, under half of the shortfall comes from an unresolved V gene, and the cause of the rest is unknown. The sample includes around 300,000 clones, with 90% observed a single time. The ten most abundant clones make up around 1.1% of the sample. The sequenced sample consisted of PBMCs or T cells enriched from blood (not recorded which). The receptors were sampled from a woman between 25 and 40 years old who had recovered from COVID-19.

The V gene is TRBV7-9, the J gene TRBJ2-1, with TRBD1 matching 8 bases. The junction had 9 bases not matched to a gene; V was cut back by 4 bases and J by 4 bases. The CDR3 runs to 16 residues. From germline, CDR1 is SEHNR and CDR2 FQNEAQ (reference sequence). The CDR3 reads CASSSGQGEKYNEQFF. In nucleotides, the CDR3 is TGTGCCAGCAGCTCTGGACAGGGTGAAAAGTACAATGAGCAGTTCTTC.

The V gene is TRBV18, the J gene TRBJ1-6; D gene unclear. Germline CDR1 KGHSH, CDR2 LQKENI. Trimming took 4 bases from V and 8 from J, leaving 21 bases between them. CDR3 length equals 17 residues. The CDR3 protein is CASSLSGLAGIHSPLHF. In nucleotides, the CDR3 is TGTGCCAGCTCACTCAGTGGACTCGCCGGCATCCATTCACCCCTCCACTTT.

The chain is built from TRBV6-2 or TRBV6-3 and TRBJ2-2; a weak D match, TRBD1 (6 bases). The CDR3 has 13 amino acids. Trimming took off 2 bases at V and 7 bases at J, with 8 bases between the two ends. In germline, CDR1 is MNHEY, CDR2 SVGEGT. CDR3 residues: CASSYLGGGELFF. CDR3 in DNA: TGTGCCAGCAGTTACCTAGGGGGCGGGGAGCTGTTTTTT.

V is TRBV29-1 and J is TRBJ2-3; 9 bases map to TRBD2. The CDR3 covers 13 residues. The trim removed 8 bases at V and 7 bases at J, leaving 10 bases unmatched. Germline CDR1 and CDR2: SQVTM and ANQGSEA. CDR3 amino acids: CSCRGRAANTQYF. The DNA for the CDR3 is TGCAGCTGCCGCGGGAGGGCCGCCAATACGCAGTATTTT.

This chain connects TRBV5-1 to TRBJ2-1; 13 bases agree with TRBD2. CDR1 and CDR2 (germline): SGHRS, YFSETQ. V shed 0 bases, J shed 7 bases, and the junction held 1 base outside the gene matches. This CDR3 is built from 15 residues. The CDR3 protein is CASSLGLAGGNEQFF. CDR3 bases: TGCGCCAGCAGCTTGGGACTAGCGGGAGGTAATGAGCAGTTCTTC.

CDR3 protein: CSARQGTEAFF. DNA for the CDR3: TGCAGTGCTAGACAGGGCACTGAAGCTTTCTTT. V usage is TRBV20-1 and J usage is TRBJ1-1, with TRBD1 as a possible D gene (5 bases). Germline V gives CDR1 DFQATT, CDR2 SNEGSKA (reference sequence). This CDR3 contains 11 residues. The germline V and J ends were trimmed by 2 bases and 4 bases, with 5 bases remaining between them.

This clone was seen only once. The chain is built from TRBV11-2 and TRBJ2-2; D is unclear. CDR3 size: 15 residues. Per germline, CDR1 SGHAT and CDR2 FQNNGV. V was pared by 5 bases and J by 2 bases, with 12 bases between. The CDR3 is CASSPWAGNTGELFF. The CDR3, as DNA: TGTGCCAGCAGCCCCTGGGCAGGCAACACCGGGGAGCTGTTTTTT.

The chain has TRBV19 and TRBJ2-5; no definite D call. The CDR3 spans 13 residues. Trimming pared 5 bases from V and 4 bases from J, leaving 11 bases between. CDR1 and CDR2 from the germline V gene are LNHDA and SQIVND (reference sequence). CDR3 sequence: CASSPSSRETQYF. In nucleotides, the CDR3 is TGTGCCAGTAGTCCTAGTTCCCGAGAGACCCAGTACTTC.

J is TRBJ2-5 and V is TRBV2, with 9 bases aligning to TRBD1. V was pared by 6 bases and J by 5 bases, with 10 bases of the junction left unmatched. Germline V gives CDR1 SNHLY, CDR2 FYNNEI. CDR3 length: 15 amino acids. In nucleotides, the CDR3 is TGTGCCAGCAGGGCCGGGACAGGGTCGGTGGAGACCCAGTACTTC. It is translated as CASRAGTGSVETQYF.

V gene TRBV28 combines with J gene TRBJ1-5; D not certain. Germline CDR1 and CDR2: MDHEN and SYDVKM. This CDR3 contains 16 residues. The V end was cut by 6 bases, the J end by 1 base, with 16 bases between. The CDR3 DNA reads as TGTGCCAGCAGCTCGGGGTTTTTGGCGAGCAATCAGCCCCAGCATTTT. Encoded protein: CASSSGFLASNQPQHF.

CDR3 DNA: TGCGCCAGCAGCTTGGCGGGAAGGACAGATACGCAGTATTTT. Translated, it gives CASSLAGRTDTQYF. The chain recombines TRBV5-1 with TRBJ2-3; tentatively, D is TRBD2 (5 bases). CDR3 length equals 14 residues. Looked up from germline, CDR1 is SGHRS and CDR2 is YFSETQ. Trimming removed 0 bases from V and 3 bases from J, with 8 bases in between.

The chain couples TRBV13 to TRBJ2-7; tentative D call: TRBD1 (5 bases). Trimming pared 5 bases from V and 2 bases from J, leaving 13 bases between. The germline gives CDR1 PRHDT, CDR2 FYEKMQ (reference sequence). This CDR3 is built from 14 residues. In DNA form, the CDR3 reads TGTGCCAGCAGCCCCCGGACATTTACCTACGAGCAGTACTTC. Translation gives CASSPRTFTYEQYF.

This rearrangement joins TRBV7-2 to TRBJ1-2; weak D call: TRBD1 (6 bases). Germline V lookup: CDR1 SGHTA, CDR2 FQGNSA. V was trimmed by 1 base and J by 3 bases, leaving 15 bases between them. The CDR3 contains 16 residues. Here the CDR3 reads CASSLGASTGYYGYTF. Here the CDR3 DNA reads TGTGCCAGCAGCTTAGGAGCCTCCACAGGGTACTATGGCTACACCTTC.

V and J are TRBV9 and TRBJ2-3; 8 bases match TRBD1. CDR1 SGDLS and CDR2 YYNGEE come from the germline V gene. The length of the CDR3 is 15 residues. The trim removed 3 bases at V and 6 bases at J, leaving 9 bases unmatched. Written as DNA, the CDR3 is TGTGCCAGCAGCGCTTGGACAGGGCCACGGGATACGCAGTATTTT. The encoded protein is CASSAWTGPRDTQYF.

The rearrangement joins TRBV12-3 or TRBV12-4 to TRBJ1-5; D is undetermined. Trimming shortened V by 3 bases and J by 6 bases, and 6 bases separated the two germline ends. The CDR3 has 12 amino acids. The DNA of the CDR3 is TGTGCCAGCAGTTTTTCGGGTCAGCCCCAGCATTTT. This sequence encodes CASSFSGQPQHF.